These 3 T cell receptor beta chains were all obtained from the same sample, sequenced in a study of CD8 T cells in Susac syndrome. Reverse transcription of about 0.45 to 1 ug RNA was carried out with random hexamers. Each CDR3 protein is one row after TCRdb ran MiXCR on the immunoSEQ multiplex PCR reads. The table has 250,000 to 300,000 distinct CDR3 sequences, around 84% seen once. Sequenced: CD8+ T cells from PBMCs. All receptors derive from a human donor with multiple sclerosis.

V gene TRBV29-1 combines with J gene TRBJ2-7, with D tentatively TRBD1 (6 bases). This CDR3 comprises 14 residues. Germline V CDR1 and CDR2: SQVTM, ANQGSEA. With 6 bases removed from V and 6 bases from J, the gap between germline ends came to 21 bases. The chain's CDR3 is CSVTLTRGRGEQYF. CDR3 in DNA: TGCAGCGTCACTCTAACCAGGGGACGAGGCGAGCAGTACTTC.

This rearrangement joins TRBV6-2 or TRBV6-3 to TRBJ2-2; TRBD2 aligns across 15 bases. The CDR3 consists of 19 residues. After removal of 0 bases from V and 1 base from J, the junction contained 3 bases not matched to a gene. CDR1 MNHEY and CDR2 SVGEGT come from the germline V gene. CDR3 in DNA: TGTGCCAGCAGTTACTCCGGACTAGCGGGAGGGATGAACACCGGGGAGCTGTTTTTT. Its translation: CASSYSGLAGGMNTGELFF.

In its sample, this clonotype was seen a few times. This chain uses TRBV30 with TRBJ2-6; D uncertain. This CDR3 has 12 amino acids. Deletions cut 7 bases from V and 4 bases from J, with 8 bases between. Germline loops: CDR1 GTSNPN, CDR2 SVGIG (reference sequence). The chain's CDR3 is CASSYGANVLTF. CDR3 in DNA: TGTGCCTCCAGTTACGGGGCCAACGTCCTGACTTTC. The variable domain in full, with the rest retrieved from reference TRBV30 and TRBJ2-6, is SQTIHQWPATLVQPVGSPLSLECTVEGTSNPNLYWYRQAAGRGLQLLFYSVGIGQISSEVPQNLSASRPQDRQFILSSKKLLLSDSGFYLCASSYGANVLTFGAGSRLTVL.